This T cell receptor beta chain originates from a study of blood T cell repertoires in COVID-19. V lost 0 bases to trimming and J lost 5 bases; unmatched junction nucleotides: 2. Germline V gene data show CDR1 as MNHEY and CDR2 as SMNVEV (reference sequence). The CDR3 has 15 residues. The authors' processing: Reference gene primer amplification gave estimated nucleated cell counts. Measured with immunoSEQ multiplex PCR; TCRdb has only the in-frame clones, and not every one. The DNA gave D and trimming, while V, J and clone size come from that table. The sample consists of 160,000 or so clones, 75% to 85% of them appearing once. Donors of Cohort 3 who recovered were those that had two negative PCRs, clearance, or symptom resolution.

This TCR derives from a woman aged 55-70 years who had recovered from COVID-19. The V call is TRBV27, the J call TRBJ2-5, with 11 bases lining up with TRBD2. Sequenced input: PBMCs or T cells enriched from blood (not recorded which). The CDR3 region is CASSLSASGGETQYF. CDR3 nucleotides: TGTGCCAGCAGTTTATCCGCTAGCGGGGGGGAGACCCAGTACTTC.